This T cell receptor (beta chain) was captured by sequencing in a study of blood T cells in healthy people across ages. Isolated per sample were at least 6.5 million PBMCs. This clonotype turned up a few times. The CDR3 has 11 residues. Germline V gene sequence: CDR1 MDHEN, CDR2 SYDVKM. Trimming stripped 3 bases from V and 8 bases from J, with 7 bases between. Combining a sample-barcoded 5' primer with a J-beta primer mix, a second PCR ran for 7 to 11 cycles. TCRdb processed the 5' RACE reads anew with MiXCR; each CDR3 protein has one entry. The data hold over a million distinct CDR3 sequences, with approximately 26% observed a single time. This sample was shared with a second study, whose subject was T cells of mothers and their children. As that report states: For unrelated pairs as for related ones, thymic selection shapes TCR recombination output similarly. When mothers and children were related, their normalized repertoire overlap, which was always slightly higher, did not differ significantly from that of unrelated pairs.

The clonotype was recovered from a girl aged 2 to 9 in good health. The gene calls are TRBV28 and TRBJ1-1; D remains ambiguous. The sequenced material came from blood. CDR3: CASSLEQEAFF. CDR3 DNA: TGTGCCAGCAGTTTGGAACAGGAAGCTTTCTTT.